These 14 T cell receptor beta chains originate from one sample sequenced in a study of T-cell memory formation after mild COVID-19. TCRdb reanalysed the 5' RACE reads using MiXCR and keeps one entry per CDR3 protein. The data show just under 150,000 distinct CDR3 sequences, less than 20% seen once. Sequencing was carried out using PBMCs or a T cell subset sorted from them (not recorded which). The receptors stem from an adult woman who had mild COVID-19 (a few samples of this study predate the infection). Cell type and time point are not known.

V gene TRBV6-5 combines with J gene TRBJ2-3; 9 bases are a match to TRBD2. The V gene's germline CDR1 is MNHEY and CDR2 SVGAGI. The junction had 5 bases not matched to a gene; V was cut back by 10 bases and J by 3 bases. This CDR3 is 13 amino acids long. The DNA of the CDR3 is TGTGCCACTCAGACTAGCGGAACAGATACGCAGTATTTT. Translation: CATQTSGTDTQYF.

This clonotype came up a few times. The chain uses TRBV7-9 and TRBJ1-5; D remains ambiguous. The CDR3 totals 15 residues. V was clipped by 5 bases and J by 1 base, with 12 bases between them. From germline, CDR1 is SEHNR and CDR2 FQNEAQ (reference sequence). CDR3 nucleotides: TGTGCCAGCAGCCGATCGGAGGTCAGCAATCAGCCCCAGCATTTT. Protein sequence: CASSRSEVSNQPQHF.

The chain links TRBV27 to TRBJ2-7; no clear D gene. This CDR3 contains 14 residues. Germline loops: CDR1 MNHEY, CDR2 SMNVEV (reference sequence). Trimming took 3 bases from V and 0 from J, leaving 9 bases between them. The CDR3 spells CASSFQGYSYEQYF. The CDR3 DNA reads TGTGCCAGCAGTTTCCAAGGATACTCCTACGAGCAGTACTTC.

The chain's CDR3 is CASSTISGINNEQFF. The CDR3 bases are TGTGCCAGCTCAACGATTAGCGGGATAAACAATGAGCAGTTCTTC. V usage is TRBV18 and J usage is TRBJ2-1, with 8 bases lining up with TRBD2. Germline trimming cut 5 bases from V and 5 bases from J; bases unmatched to any gene: 8. The V gene's germline CDR1 is KGHSH and CDR2 LQKENI. This CDR3 is built from 15 residues.

There are a few counts of this clonotype. V is TRBV7-6 and J is TRBJ2-1; 9 nucleotides line up with TRBD1. Germline lookup yields CDR1 SGHVS and CDR2 FNYEAQ. V shed 4 bases and J 6 bases; nucleotides not matched to a gene: 10. This CDR3 is built from 16 residues. CDR3 nucleotide sequence: TGTGCCAGCAGCTCAACCCGGGACAGGGTAGTCAATGAGCAGTTCTTC. As protein: CASSSTRDRVVNEQFF. The full variable domain, in which reference TRBV7-6 and TRBJ2-1 provide the parts outside the CDR3, is GAGVSQSPRYKVTKRGQDVALRCDPISGHVSLYWYRQALGQGPEFLTYFNYEAQQDKSGLPNDRFSAERPEGSISTLTIQRTEQRDSAMYRCASSSTRDRVVNEQFFGPGTRLTVL.

This clonotype has a handful of counts. The chain combines TRBV5-1 with TRBJ2-5; maybe TRBD1 (6 bases). The V and J ends lost 3 bases and 1 base respectively, with 16 bases between them. Germline CDR1 SGHRS, CDR2 YFSETQ. This CDR3 region has 16 residues. The CDR3 nucleotides are TGCGCCAGCAGCTATCAGGCGCAGGGGACCCAAGAGACCCAGTACTTC. This translates into CASSYQAQGTQETQYF.

The rearrangement uses TRBV5-1 and TRBJ2-5; tentative D call: TRBD1 (6 bases). Deletions cut 1 base from V and 5 bases from J, with 18 bases between. CDR1 and CDR2 (germline): SGHRS, YFSETQ. The CDR3 length is 16 residues. CDR3 amino acids: CASSLWGSGTLETQYF. Written as DNA, the CDR3 is TGCGCCAGCAGCTTGTGGGGTTCCGGGACACTGGAGACCCAGTACTTC.

This clonotype was found a few times. V gene TRBV3-1 combines with J gene TRBJ2-2, with 9 positions matching TRBD2. CDR1 is LGHDT and CDR2 is YNNKEL in the germline V gene (reference sequence). The CDR3 is 16 residues long. V was clipped by 1 base and J by 4 bases; unmatched bases: 4. The CDR3 bases are TGTGCCAGCAGCCAAGGAGTAGCGGGAGCCACCGGGGAGCTGTTTTTT. Its translation: CASSQGVAGATGELFF.

This chain connects TRBV5-1 to TRBJ1-1; 7 nucleotides align to TRBD1. The CDR3 sequence is 14 residues long. Germline V lookup: CDR1 SGHRS, CDR2 YFSETQ. V lost 2 bases, J lost 1 base, and 2 bases stayed unmatched. In nucleotides, the CDR3 is TGCGCCAGCAGCTTTACAGGGGCGAACACTGAAGCTTTCTTT. It translates to CASSFTGANTEAFF.

This clonotype was seen only a few times. This chain joins TRBV7-8 and TRBJ2-3; no clear D. V gave up 2 bases and J gave up 4 bases, with 13 bases separating them. This CDR3 comprises 15 residues. In germline, CDR1 is SGHVS, CDR2 FQNEAQ. CDR3 sequence: CASSLWEGLADTQYF. The CDR3 DNA reads as TGTGCCAGCAGCTTATGGGAAGGGTTGGCAGATACGCAGTATTTT.

V and J are TRBV18 and TRBJ2-7; D is uncertain. CDR3 length: 13 residues. Trimming pared 2 bases from V and 6 bases from J, leaving 11 bases between. Germline V gene data show CDR1 as KGHSH and CDR2 as LQKENI. CDR3 loop: CASSPYTVGEQYF. In DNA, the CDR3 is TGTGCCAGCTCACCATACACGGTGGGCGAGCAGTACTTC.

This clonotype was detected a few times. The chain uses TRBV24-1 and TRBJ2-3, with D possibly called TRBD1 or TRBD2 (5 bases each). CDR3 length: 16 residues. Germline V gene lookup returns CDR1 KGHDR and CDR2 SFDVKD. V shed 4 bases and J shed 0 bases, with 13 bases lying between them. CDR3 region: CATSEPGTASTDTQYF. The CDR3 bases are TGTGCCACCAGTGAGCCCGGGACGGCTAGCACAGATACGCAGTATTTT.

This clonotype was counted ten times or more. V gene TRBV7-2 combines with J gene TRBJ2-5; D remains ambiguous. Per germline, CDR1 SGHTA and CDR2 FQGNSA. The CDR3 has 15 residues. V dropped 2 bases and J dropped 3 bases, with 13 bases sitting between them. CDR3 sequence: CASSLRSAAEETQYF. CDR3 sequence (DNA): TGTGCCAGCAGCTTACGCTCCGCGGCTGAAGAGACCCAGTACTTC.

This clonotype was counted between two and nine times. The J gene is TRBJ1-1, the V gene TRBV6-2 or TRBV6-3; D is unclear. V lost 5 bases and J lost 3, with 10 bases in between. This CDR3 has 13 residues. CDR1 and CDR2 (germline): MNHEY, SVGEGT. CDR3: CASSAVPHTEAFF. DNA of the CDR3: TGTGCCAGCAGTGCAGTCCCCCACACTGAAGCTTTCTTT.